The next 31 T cell receptor beta chains were all read from a single sample in a study of blood T cell repertoires in COVID-19. The table came from immunoSEQ multiplex PCR; TCRdb's copy has only in-frame clones and leaves some out. The table lists approximately 160,000 clones, 76% of them singletons. Source material: peripheral blood. The receptor source for this set is a woman older than 75 with acute or convalescent COVID-19.

In this sample, this clone turned up a few times. V usage is TRBV3-1 (or the pseudogene TRBV3-2) and J usage is TRBJ1-1; unclear D gene. This CDR3 is built from 15 residues. Trimming removed 0 bases from V and 1 base from J, with 9 bases in between. Germline lookup yields CDR1 LGHDT and CDR2 YNNKEL (reference sequence). In DNA, the CDR3 is TGTGCCAGCAGCCAAGATCTCAGAGGGAACACTGAAGCTTTCTTT. This encodes CASSQDLRGNTEAFF.

V is TRBV7-3 and J is TRBJ2-7; 8 bases align to TRBD1. J lost 6 bases, V lost 4 bases, and 11 bases had no gene match. CDR1 and CDR2 from the germline V gene are SGHTA and FQGTGA. This CDR3 spans 15 amino acids. CDR3 protein: CASSSQGVPSREQYF. CDR3 DNA sequence: TGTGCCAGCAGCTCACAGGGGGTACCTAGTCGCGAGCAGTACTTC.

The rearrangement joins TRBV10-1 to TRBJ2-7, with TRBD1 matching 11 bases. Germline CDR1 is WNHNN and CDR2 is SYGVQD (reference sequence). Trimming removed 4 bases from V and 2 bases from J; junction bases left unmatched: 4. CDR3 length: 15 residues. CDR3 DNA sequence: TGCGCCAGCAGTGCCGGGACAGGGGGAACCTACGAGCAGTACTTC. As protein: CASSAGTGGTYEQYF.

The rearrangement links TRBV3-1 (or the pseudogene TRBV3-2) to TRBJ2-2; TRBD2 aligns across 7 bases. From germline, CDR1 is LGHDT and CDR2 YNNKEL (reference sequence). Trimming took 4 bases from V and 3 from J; bases not matched to a gene: 8. This CDR3 is 16 amino acids long. The CDR3 region is CASSRETGLYTGELFF. CDR3 nucleotides: TGTGCCAGCAGCCGGGAAACGGGACTATACACCGGGGAGCTGTTTTTT.

This clone was observed a handful of times. J is TRBJ2-1 and V is TRBV4-3; TRBD1 is a possible D gene (5 bases). The CDR3 sequence is 16 residues long. The germline CDR1 and CDR2 sequences are LGHNA and YSLEER. V gave up 0 bases and J gave up 1 base, with 10 bases separating them. The CDR3 DNA reads as TGCGCCAGCAGCCAAGAGAAAGGGGTATCCTACAATGAGCAGTTCTTC. As protein: CASSQEKGVSYNEQFF.

The rearrangement uses TRBV9 and TRBJ1-2; tentatively, D is TRBD1 (6 bases). The length of the CDR3 is 13 residues. V lost 3 bases, J lost 4 bases, and 10 bases lay in between. Germline values: CDR1 SGDLS, CDR2 YYNGEE. CDR3 amino acids: CASSGTGIYGYTF. In DNA form, the CDR3 reads TGTGCCAGCAGCGGTACAGGGATCTATGGCTACACCTTC.

This clone occurred a few times. J is TRBJ2-3 and V is TRBV7-2, with a possible D match to TRBD2 (6 bases). V lost 1 base and J 2 bases, leaving 19 bases between the germline ends. Germline CDR1 SGHTA, CDR2 FQGNSA. The length of the CDR3 is 18 residues. The CDR3: CASSLVLGGGALTDTQYF. In DNA, the CDR3 is TGTGCCAGCAGCTTAGTTTTGGGGGGTGGGGCACTCACAGATACGCAGTATTTT.

The gene calls are TRBV6-2 or TRBV6-3 and TRBJ1-2; D remains unclear. V was cut by 0 bases and J by 8 bases, with 7 bases left in between. CDR3 length: 12 residues. Germline V gene lookup returns CDR1 MNHEY and CDR2 SVGEGT. The CDR3 sequence is CASSYSFGGYTF. The CDR3 nucleotides read TGTGCCAGCAGTTACTCATTCGGGGGCTACACCTTC.

The chain links TRBV6-2 or TRBV6-3 to TRBJ1-5; D unresolved. The germline gives CDR1 MNHEY, CDR2 SVGEGT. The CDR3 is 17 residues long. V shed 0 bases and J shed 0 bases, with 12 bases lying between them. The CDR3 spells CASSYSALAYSNQPQHF. The DNA of the CDR3 is TGTGCCAGCAGTTACTCGGCCCTCGCTTATAGCAATCAGCCCCAGCATTTT.

The gene calls are TRBV5-1 and TRBJ1-5; D not certain. Germline values: CDR1 SGHRS, CDR2 YFSETQ. The CDR3 spans 15 residues. V dropped 0 bases and J dropped 6 bases, with 13 bases sitting between them. The CDR3, as DNA: TGCGCCAGCAGCTTGGGAGGAGGCTGGGGTCAGCCCCAGCATTTT. Translating gives CASSLGGGWGQPQHF.

The chain couples TRBV3-1 (or the pseudogene TRBV3-2) to TRBJ1-6; tentative D call: TRBD1 (5 bases). Germline V gene data show CDR1 as LGHDT and CDR2 as YNNKEL (reference sequence). V lost 5 bases and J 6 bases, leaving 5 bases between the germline ends. The CDR3 has 12 amino acids. This CDR3 is CASSRGNSPLHF. Written as DNA, the CDR3 is TGTGCCAGCAGCAGGGGTAATTCACCCCTCCACTTT.

This clone came up once. The chain recombines TRBV2 with TRBJ2-1, with 14 bases lining up with TRBD2. Germline CDR1 reads SNHLY; CDR2 reads FYNNEI. The CDR3 is 14 residues long. After removal of 7 bases from V and 9 bases from J, the junction contained 5 bases not matched to a gene. The CDR3 DNA sequence: TGTGCCAGCACCCGGACTAGCGGGAGGTCTGAGCAGTTCTTC. Amino acid sequence: CASTRTSGRSEQFF.

This clone was detected once. The chain recombines TRBV3-1 (or the pseudogene TRBV3-2) with TRBJ2-1; TRBD2 matches 12 bases. V dropped 2 bases and J dropped 9; count of bases not matched to a gene: 8. Germline assignment: CDR1 LGHDT and CDR2 YNNKEL (reference sequence). This CDR3 contains 16 residues. Written as DNA, the CDR3 is TGTGCCAGCAGCCAACCGTGGACTAGCGGGATTGTTGAGCAGTTCTTC. Its translation is CASSQPWTSGIVEQFF.

The chain couples TRBV2 to TRBJ1-6; the D gene is possibly TRBD1 (6 bases). Germline V lookup: CDR1 SNHLY, CDR2 FYNNEI. Trimming removed 2 bases at V and 5 bases at J, with 13 bases between. This CDR3 is built from 16 residues. The CDR3 here is CASSERRTDDNSPLHF. Here the CDR3 DNA reads TGTGCCAGCAGTGAACGGCGGACAGACGATAATTCACCCCTCCACTTT.

This clone was seen a few times. The chain has TRBV5-5 and TRBJ2-2; D not resolved. From germline, CDR1 is SGHKS and CDR2 YYEKEE (reference sequence). CDR3 length: 15 amino acids. V was cut by 4 bases and J by 2 bases, with 12 bases left in between. As DNA, the CDR3 is TGTGCCAGCAGCCCCCTCCCAGGAAACACCGGGGAGCTGTTTTTT. As protein: CASSPLPGNTGELFF.

The rearrangement links TRBV7-9 to TRBJ2-2; the D gene is possibly TRBD2 (5 bases). The V end was cut by 0 bases, the J end by 6 bases, with 8 bases between. The CDR3 extends over 14 amino acids. Per germline, CDR1 SEHNR and CDR2 FQNEAQ (reference sequence). The CDR3 DNA sequence: TGTGCCAGCAGCTTAGCGGGGAGTGCCGGGGAGCTGTTTTTT. It yields the protein CASSLAGSAGELFF.

The V and J genes are TRBV7-2 and TRBJ2-3, with no clear D. The CDR3 is 13 residues long. The V end lost 0 bases, the J end lost 12 bases, and 13 bases lay between the germline ends. From germline, CDR1 is SGHTA and CDR2 FQGNSA. The DNA for the CDR3 is TGTGCCAGCAGCTTAGCGCGCACCCAAGATCAGTATTTT. Protein product: CASSLARTQDQYF.

The chain couples TRBV3-1 (or the pseudogene TRBV3-2) to TRBJ2-3, with 10 bases fitting TRBD2. With 0 bases clipped from V and 13 bases from J, the junction kept 7 bases outside the gene matches. This CDR3 has 14 residues. Germline CDR1 LGHDT, CDR2 YNNKEL (reference sequence). The CDR3 loop reads CASSQDSGGLTEYF. As DNA, the CDR3 is TGTGCCAGCAGCCAAGATAGCGGGGGGTTAACAGAGTATTTT.

The genes are TRBV18 and TRBJ2-2; 7 nucleotides match TRBD1. Germline CDR1 reads KGHSH; CDR2 reads LQKENI. This CDR3 has 16 amino acids. Trimming at V came to 0 bases and at J to 8 bases, leaving 9 bases not matched to a gene. CDR3 nucleotide sequence: TGTGCCAGCTCACCACCGGGGACAGCGGTGCCGGGGGAGCTGTTTTTT. Encoded protein: CASSPPGTAVPGELFF.

This clone was counted a few times. V is TRBV11-2 and J is TRBJ1-2; D is uncertain. Germline loops: CDR1 SGHAT, CDR2 FQNNGV. Deletions cut 0 bases from V and 8 bases from J, with 16 bases between. CDR3 size: 15 residues. The CDR3 DNA follows: TGTGCCAGCAGCTTAGATCCTGTAACCATCGGGGGCTACACCTTC. Amino acid sequence: CASSLDPVTIGGYTF.

This rearrangement joins TRBV6-5 to TRBJ2-3; 9 nucleotides agree with TRBD1. The CDR3 consists of 15 residues. Per the germline V gene, CDR1 is MNHEY and CDR2 is SVGAGI. J was trimmed by 4 bases and V by 5 bases; bases with no gene match: 7. CDR3 coding DNA: TGTGCCAGCAGTCTCCGGGACAGGGTATCAGATACGCAGTATTTT. Its protein is CASSLRDRVSDTQYF.

About this clone itself: The sample has other DNA sequences that encode this CDR3 too. The chain carries TRBV10-3 and TRBJ1-1; D gene ambiguous. The V gene lost 0 bases and the J gene lost 0 bases, with 8 bases spanning the gap. The CDR3 has 15 amino acids. Germline-derived CDR1 and CDR2 are ENHRY and SYGVKD. The CDR3 sequence: CAISESAGMNTEAFF. Here the CDR3 DNA reads TGTGCCATCAGTGAGTCTGCAGGAATGAACACTGAAGCTTTCTTT.

V gene TRBV30 combines with J gene TRBJ2-7; weak D call: TRBD1 (6 bases). Germline V lookup: CDR1 GTSNPN, CDR2 SVGIG (reference sequence). Trimming removed 3 bases from V and 7 bases from J, with 16 bases in between. This CDR3 spans 13 amino acids. CDR3 in DNA: TGTGCCTGGAGCCAGGGGTTCTTGGATGAGCAGTACTTC. This sequence encodes CAWSQGFLDEQYF.

The chain combines TRBV19 with TRBJ1-6, with 7 bases fitting TRBD1. The ends lost 0 bases at V and 7 bases at J; junction bases unmatched: 3. This CDR3 is built from 15 residues. Per germline, CDR1 LNHDA and CDR2 SQIVND (reference sequence). The DNA for the CDR3 is TGTGCCAGTAGTATAGAGGCCAGGGGGAATTCACCCCTCCACTTT. Protein: CASSIEARGNSPLHF.

The chain recombines TRBV6-1 with TRBJ1-1; D remains ambiguous. Trimming cost V 2 bases and J 5 bases, with 9 bases left between them. Germline V gives CDR1 MNHNS, CDR2 SASEGT. The length of the CDR3 is 13 residues. CDR3 loop: CASSEKAGTEAFF. The CDR3 DNA is TGTGCCAGCAGTGAAAAAGCGGGGACTGAAGCTTTCTTT.

This clone was detected once. CDR3 sequence reads: CASSPDSPNNQPQHF. DNA of the CDR3: TGCGCCAGCAGCCCGGACAGCCCGAACAATCAGCCCCAGCATTTT. V is TRBV5-1 and J is TRBJ1-5; maybe TRBD1 (6 bases). CDR1 is SGHRS and CDR2 is YFSETQ in the germline V gene. This CDR3 has 15 amino acids. V was clipped by 4 bases and J by 3 bases, with 14 bases between them.

The chain joins TRBV6-5 to TRBJ2-7; the match to TRBD2 covers 12 bases. CDR3 length: 14 amino acids. The junction had 4 bases not matched to a gene; V was cut back by 8 bases and J by 2 bases. The germline gives CDR1 MNHEY, CDR2 SVGAGI. For the CDR3, the DNA is TGTGCCAGCCAACTAGCGGGAGGAACCTACGAGCAGTACTTC. Protein sequence: CASQLAGGTYEQYF.

The V and J genes are TRBV27 and TRBJ1-6, with 11 bases aligning to TRBD1. The CDR3 runs 16 residues. Germline-derived CDR1 and CDR2 are MNHEY and SMNVEV (reference sequence). V lost 2 bases and J lost 3; bases outside the gene matches: 0. CDR3 in amino acids: CASSLGTGGYNSPLHF. In nucleotides, the CDR3 is TGTGCCAGCAGTTTAGGGACAGGGGGCTATAATTCACCCCTCCACTTT.

This clone was counted once. V usage is TRBV11-2 and J usage is TRBJ2-7; weak D call: TRBD1 (5 bases). The CDR3 is made up of 15 amino acids. In germline, CDR1 is SGHAT, CDR2 FQNNGV. Trimming pared 2 bases from V and 2 bases from J, leaving 13 bases between. For the CDR3, the DNA is TGTGCCAGCAGCTTAACTTCCGCAGGGCCCTACGAGCAGTACTTC. Translation: CASSLTSAGPYEQYF.

Comments on this clone: The sample holds other DNA sequences that translate to the same CDR3. The rearrangement joins TRBV6-5 to TRBJ1-2; D unclear. CDR1 is MNHEY and CDR2 is SVGAGI in the germline V gene. This CDR3 comprises 12 residues. The V gene lost 0 bases and the J gene lost 7 bases, with 6 bases spanning the gap. CDR3 loop: CASSYSSGGYTF. For the CDR3, the DNA is TGTGCCAGCAGTTACTCTTCAGGTGGCTACACCTTC.

The chain links TRBV2 to TRBJ1-6; D call uncertain. Between the trimmed V and J ends, which lost 4 bases and 5 bases, there was a span of 6 bases. The germline V gene has CDR1 SNHLY and CDR2 FYNNEI. The CDR3 consists of 13 residues. CDR3: CASSVQNNSPLHF. CDR3 DNA: TGTGCCAGCAGTGTCCAGAATAATTCACCCCTCCACTTT.